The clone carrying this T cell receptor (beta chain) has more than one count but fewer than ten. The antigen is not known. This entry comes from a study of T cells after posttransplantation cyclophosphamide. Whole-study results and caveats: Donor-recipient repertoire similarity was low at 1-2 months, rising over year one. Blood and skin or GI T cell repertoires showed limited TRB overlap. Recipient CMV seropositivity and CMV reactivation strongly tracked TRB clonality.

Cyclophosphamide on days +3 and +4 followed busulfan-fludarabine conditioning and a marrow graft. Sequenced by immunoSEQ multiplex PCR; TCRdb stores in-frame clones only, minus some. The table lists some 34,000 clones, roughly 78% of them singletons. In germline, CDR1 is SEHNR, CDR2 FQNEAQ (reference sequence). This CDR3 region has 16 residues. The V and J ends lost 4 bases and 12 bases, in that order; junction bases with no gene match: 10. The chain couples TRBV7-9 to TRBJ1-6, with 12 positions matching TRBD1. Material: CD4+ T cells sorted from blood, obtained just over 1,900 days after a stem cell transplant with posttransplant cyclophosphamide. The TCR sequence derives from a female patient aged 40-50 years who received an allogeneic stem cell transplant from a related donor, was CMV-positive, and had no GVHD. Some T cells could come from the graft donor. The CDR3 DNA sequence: TGTGCCAGCAGCTCAGCCTCCGGGACAGGGGGCGGACCCCTCCACTTT. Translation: CASSSASGTGGGPLHF.